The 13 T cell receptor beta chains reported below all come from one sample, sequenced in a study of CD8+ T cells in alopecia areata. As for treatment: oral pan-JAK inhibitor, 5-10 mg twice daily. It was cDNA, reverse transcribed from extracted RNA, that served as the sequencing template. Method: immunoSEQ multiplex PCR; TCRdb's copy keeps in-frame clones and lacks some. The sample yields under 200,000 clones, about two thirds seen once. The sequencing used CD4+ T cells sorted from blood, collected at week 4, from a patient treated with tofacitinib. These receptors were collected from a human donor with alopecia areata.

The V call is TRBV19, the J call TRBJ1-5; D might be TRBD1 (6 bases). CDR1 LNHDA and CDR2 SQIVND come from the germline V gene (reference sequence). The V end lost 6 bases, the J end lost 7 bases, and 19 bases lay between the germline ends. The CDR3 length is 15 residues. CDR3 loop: CASRTQGGSGQPQHF. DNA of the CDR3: TGTGCCAGTAGAACTCAAGGGGGGTCAGGACAGCCCCAGCATTTT.

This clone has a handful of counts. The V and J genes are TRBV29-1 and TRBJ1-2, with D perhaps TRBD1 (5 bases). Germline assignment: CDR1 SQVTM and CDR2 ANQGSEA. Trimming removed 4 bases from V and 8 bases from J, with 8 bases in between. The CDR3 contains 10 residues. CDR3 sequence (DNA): TGCAGCGTTGGGGACTGGGGCTACACCTTC. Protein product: CSVGDWGYTF.

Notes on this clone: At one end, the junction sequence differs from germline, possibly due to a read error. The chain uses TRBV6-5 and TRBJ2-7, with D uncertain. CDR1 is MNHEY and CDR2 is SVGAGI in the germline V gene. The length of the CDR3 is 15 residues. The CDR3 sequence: CARSAGLVSSYEQYF. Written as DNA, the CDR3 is TGTGCCCGCAGTGCCGGCCTCGTTAGCTCCTACGAGCAGTACTTC.

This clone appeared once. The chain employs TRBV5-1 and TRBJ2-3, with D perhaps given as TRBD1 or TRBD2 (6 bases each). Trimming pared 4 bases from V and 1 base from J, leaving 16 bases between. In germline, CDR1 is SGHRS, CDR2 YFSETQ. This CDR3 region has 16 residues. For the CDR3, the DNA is TGCGCCAGCAGCGGAAGGGGGGCGGTGGGCACAGATACGCAGTATTTT. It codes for CASSGRGAVGTDTQYF.

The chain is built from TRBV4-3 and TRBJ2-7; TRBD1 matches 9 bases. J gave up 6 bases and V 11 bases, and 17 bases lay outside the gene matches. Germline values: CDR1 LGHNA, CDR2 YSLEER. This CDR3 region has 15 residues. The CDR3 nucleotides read TGCGCCTCCTCCGTGGGGACAGGGTCCCTCAGCGAGCAGTACTTC. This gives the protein CASSVGTGSLSEQYF.

DNA for the CDR3: TGTGCCAGCAGCTTAGTGAGGGGAGGGACCGGGGAGCTGTTTTTT. It is translated as CASSLVRGGTGELFF. The chain employs TRBV11-2 and TRBJ2-2, with 7 bases lining up with TRBD2. The V gene end was trimmed by 1 base and the J gene end by 5 bases; junction bases not matched to a gene: 4. The CDR3 covers 15 residues. From germline, CDR1 is SGHAT and CDR2 FQNNGV.

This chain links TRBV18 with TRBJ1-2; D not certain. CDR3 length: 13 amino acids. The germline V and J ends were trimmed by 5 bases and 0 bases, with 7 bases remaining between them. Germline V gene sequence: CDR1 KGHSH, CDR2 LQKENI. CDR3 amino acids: CASSTKTNYGYTF. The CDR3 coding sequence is TGTGCCAGCTCAACCAAAACTAACTATGGCTACACCTTC.

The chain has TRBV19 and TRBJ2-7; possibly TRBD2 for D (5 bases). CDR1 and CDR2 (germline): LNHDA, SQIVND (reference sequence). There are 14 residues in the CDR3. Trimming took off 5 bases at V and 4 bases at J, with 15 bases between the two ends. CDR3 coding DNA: TGTGCCAGTAGTGAGGGTTGGTCGACTTACGAGCAGTACTTC. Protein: CASSEGWSTYEQYF.

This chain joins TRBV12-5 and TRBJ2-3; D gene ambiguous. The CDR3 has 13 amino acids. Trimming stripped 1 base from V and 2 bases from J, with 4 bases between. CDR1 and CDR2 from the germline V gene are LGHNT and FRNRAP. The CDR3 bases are TGTGCTAGTGGTTTGGAGTCCACAGATACGCAGTATTTT. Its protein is CASGLESTDTQYF.

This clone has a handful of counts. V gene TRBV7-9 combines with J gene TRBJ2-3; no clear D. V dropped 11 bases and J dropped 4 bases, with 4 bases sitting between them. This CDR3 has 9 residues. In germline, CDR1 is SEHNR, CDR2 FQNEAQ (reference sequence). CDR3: CAGADTQYF. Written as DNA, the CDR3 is TGTGCCGGCGCAGATACGCAGTATTTT.

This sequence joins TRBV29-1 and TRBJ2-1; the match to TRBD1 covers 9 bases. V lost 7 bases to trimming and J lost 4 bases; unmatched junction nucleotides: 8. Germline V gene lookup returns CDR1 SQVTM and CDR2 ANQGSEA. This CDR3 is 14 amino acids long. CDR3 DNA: TGCAGCGCCCGACGGGACAGGGCTTACAATGAGCAGTTCTTC. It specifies CSARRDRAYNEQFF.

The CDR3, as DNA: TGCAGCGTGAAGAGGGAACAGGGACCCTACGAGCAGTACTTC. Translating gives CSVKREQGPYEQYF. The chain employs TRBV29-1 and TRBJ2-7, with a tentative D call TRBD1 (6 bases). The CDR3 sequence is 14 residues long. Between the trimmed V and J ends, which lost 6 bases and 2 bases, there was a span of 17 bases. Germline V gene lookup returns CDR1 SQVTM and CDR2 ANQGSEA.

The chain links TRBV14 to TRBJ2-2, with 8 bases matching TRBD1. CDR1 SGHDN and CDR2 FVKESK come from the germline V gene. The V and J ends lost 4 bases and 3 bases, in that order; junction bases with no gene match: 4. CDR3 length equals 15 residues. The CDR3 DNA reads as TGTGCCAGCAGCCGTATGACAGGGGACACCGGGGAGCTGTTTTTT. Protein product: CASSRMTGDTGELFF.